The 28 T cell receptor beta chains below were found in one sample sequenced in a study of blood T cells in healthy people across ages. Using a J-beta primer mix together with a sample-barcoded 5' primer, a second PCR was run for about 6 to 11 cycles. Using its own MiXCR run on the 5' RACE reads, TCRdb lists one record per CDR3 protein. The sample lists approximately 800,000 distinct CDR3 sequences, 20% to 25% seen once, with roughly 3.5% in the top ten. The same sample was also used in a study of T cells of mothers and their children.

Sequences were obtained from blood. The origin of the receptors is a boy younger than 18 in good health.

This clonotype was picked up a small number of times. CDR3 sequence: CASSLEPPGAYNEQFF. The DNA for the CDR3 is TGTGCCAGCAGCTTAGAACCCCCCGGAGCATACAATGAGCAGTTCTTC. This rearrangement joins TRBV11-2 to TRBJ2-1, with no clear D. V was trimmed by 0 bases and J by 4 bases, leaving 13 bases between them. This CDR3 contains 16 residues. CDR1 is SGHAT, CDR2 FQNNGV, per germline.

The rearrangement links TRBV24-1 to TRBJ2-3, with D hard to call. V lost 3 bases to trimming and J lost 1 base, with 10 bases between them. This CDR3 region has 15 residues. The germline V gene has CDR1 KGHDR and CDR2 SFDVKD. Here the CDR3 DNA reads TGTGCCACCAGTGATACCGGAGTGGGCACAGATACGCAGTATTTT. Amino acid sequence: CATSDTGVGTDTQYF.

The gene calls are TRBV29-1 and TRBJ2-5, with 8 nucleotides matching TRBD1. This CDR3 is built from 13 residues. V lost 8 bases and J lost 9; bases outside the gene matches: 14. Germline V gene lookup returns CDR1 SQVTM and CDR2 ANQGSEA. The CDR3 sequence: CSSTTGVGEAQYF. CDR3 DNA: TGCAGCTCAACGACAGGGGTGGGGGAGGCCCAGTACTTC.

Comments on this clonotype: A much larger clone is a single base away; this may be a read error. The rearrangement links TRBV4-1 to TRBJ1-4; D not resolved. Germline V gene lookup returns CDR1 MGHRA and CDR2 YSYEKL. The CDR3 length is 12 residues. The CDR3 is CANSQPNEKLFF. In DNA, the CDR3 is TGCGCCAACAGCCAACCGAATGAAAAACTGTTTTTT.

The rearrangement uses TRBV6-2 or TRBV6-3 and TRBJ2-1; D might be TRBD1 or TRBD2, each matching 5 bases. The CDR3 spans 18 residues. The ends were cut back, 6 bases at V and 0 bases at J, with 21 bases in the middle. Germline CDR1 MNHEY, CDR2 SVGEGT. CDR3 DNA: TGTGCCAGCAGGCCCGAGGGGCGGCGCTACAGCTCCTACAATGAGCAGTTCTTC. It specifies CASRPEGRRYSSYNEQFF.

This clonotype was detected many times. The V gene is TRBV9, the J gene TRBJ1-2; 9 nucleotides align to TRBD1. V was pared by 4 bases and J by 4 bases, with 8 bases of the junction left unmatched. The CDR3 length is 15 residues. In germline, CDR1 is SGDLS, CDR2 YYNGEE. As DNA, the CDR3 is TGTGCCAGCAGCCCACGGACAGGGGCCGCCTATGGCTACACCTTC. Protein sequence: CASSPRTGAAYGYTF.

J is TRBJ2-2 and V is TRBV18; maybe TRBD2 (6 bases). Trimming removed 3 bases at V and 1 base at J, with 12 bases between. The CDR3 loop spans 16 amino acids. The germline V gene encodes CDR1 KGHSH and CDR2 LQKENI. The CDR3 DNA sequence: TGTGCCAGCTCACCGGGACTGGATGGGAACACCGGGGAGCTGTTTTTT. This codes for CASSPGLDGNTGELFF. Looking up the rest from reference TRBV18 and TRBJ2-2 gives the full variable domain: NAGVMQNPRHLVRRRGQEARLRCSPMKGHSHVYWYRQLPEEGLKFMVYLQKENIIDESGMPKERFSAEFPKEGPSILRIQQVVRGDSAAYFCASSPGLDGNTGELFFGEGSRLTVL.

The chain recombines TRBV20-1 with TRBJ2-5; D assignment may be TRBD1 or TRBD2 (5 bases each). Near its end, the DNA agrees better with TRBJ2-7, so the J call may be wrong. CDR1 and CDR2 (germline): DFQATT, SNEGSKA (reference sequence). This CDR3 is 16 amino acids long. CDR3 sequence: CSARDYRGLLTYEQYF. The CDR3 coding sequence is TGCAGTGCTAGAGACTACCGGGGCCTCCTAACCTACGAGCAGTACTTC.

CDR3 DNA: TGTGCCAGCAGCGTGGGACAGGGGGTTCCCAATGAGCAGTTCTTC. Translated: CASSVGQGVPNEQFF. The chain employs TRBV7-3 and TRBJ2-1, with TRBD1 matching over 11 bases. This CDR3 has 15 amino acids. V dropped 5 bases and J dropped 6; count of bases not matched to a gene: 6. The germline CDR1 and CDR2 sequences are SGHTA and FQGTGA.

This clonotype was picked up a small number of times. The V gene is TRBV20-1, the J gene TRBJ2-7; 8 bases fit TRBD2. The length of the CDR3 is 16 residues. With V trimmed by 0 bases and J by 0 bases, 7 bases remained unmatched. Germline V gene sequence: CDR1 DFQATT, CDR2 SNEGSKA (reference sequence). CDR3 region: CSARESPSGLSYEQYF. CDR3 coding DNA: TGCAGTGCTAGAGAAAGCCCTAGCGGGCTCTCCTACGAGCAGTACTTC.

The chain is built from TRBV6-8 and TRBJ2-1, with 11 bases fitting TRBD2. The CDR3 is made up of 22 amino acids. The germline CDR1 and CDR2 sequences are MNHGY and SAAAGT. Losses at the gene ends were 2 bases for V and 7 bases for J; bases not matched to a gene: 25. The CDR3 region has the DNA TGTGCCAGCAGTTACGAACTCATTACGGGGCTAGCGGGAGGAGTAAAAGAAAATGAGCAGTTCTTC. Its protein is CASSYELITGLAGGVKENEQFF.

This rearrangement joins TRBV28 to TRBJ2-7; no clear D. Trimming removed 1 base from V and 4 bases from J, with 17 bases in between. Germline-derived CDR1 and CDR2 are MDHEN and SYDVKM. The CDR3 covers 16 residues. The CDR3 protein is CASSLSQYSVPYEQYF. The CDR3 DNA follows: TGTGCCAGCAGTTTATCCCAGTACAGCGTACCATACGAGCAGTACTTC.

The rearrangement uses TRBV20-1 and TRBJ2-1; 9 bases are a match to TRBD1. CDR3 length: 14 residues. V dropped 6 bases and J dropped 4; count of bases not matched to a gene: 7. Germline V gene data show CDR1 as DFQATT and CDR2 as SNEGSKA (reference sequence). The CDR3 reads CSAPTGGPYNEQFF. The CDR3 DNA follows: TGCAGTGCCCCAACAGGGGGCCCTTACAATGAGCAGTTCTTC.

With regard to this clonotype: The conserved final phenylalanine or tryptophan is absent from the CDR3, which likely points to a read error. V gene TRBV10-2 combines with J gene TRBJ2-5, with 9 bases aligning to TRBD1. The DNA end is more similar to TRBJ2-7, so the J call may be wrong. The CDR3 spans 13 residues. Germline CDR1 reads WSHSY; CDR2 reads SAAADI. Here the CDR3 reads CASLDRGSYEQYC. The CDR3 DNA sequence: TGCGCCAGCTTGGACAGGGGATCCTACGAGCAGTACTGC.

The CDR3, as DNA: TGTGCCAGTAGTATAGGGGGCACCGGGGAGCTGTTTTTT. Protein: CASSIGGTGELFF. The rearrangement uses TRBV19 and TRBJ2-2; no firm D call. V lost 1 base to trimming and J lost 4 bases, with 4 bases between them. This CDR3 has 13 amino acids. Germline values: CDR1 LNHDA, CDR2 SQIVND (reference sequence).

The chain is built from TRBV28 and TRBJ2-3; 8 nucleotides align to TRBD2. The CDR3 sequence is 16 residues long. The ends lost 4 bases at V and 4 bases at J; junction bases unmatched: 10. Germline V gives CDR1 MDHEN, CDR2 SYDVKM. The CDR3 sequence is CASSSDREGPPDTQYF. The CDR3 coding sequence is TGTGCCAGCAGTTCAGACCGGGAGGGCCCTCCAGATACGCAGTATTTT.

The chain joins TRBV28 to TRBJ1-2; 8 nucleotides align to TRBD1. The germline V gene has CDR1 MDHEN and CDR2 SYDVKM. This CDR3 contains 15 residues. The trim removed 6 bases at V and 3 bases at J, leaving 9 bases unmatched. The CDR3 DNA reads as TGTGCCAGCAGCCCCTCACAGGGGGACTACTATGGCTACACCTTC. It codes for CASSPSQGDYYGYTF.

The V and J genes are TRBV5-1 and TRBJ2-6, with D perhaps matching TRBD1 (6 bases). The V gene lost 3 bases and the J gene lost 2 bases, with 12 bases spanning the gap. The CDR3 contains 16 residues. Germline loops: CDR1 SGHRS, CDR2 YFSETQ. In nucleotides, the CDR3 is TGCGCCAGCAGCTGGACCCCAGGGGCTGGGGCCAACGTCCTGACTTTC. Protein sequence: CASSWTPGAGANVLTF.

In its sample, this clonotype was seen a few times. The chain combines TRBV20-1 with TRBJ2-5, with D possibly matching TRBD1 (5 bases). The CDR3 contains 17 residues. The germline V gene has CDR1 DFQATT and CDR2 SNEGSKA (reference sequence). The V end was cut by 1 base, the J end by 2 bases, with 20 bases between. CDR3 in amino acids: CSARVIGASRAQETQYF. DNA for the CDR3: TGCAGTGCTAGAGTTATAGGGGCTTCTAGGGCACAAGAGACCCAGTACTTC.

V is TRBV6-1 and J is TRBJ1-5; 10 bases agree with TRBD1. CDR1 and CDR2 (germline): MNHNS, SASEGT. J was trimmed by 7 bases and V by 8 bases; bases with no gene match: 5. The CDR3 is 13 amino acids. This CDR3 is CASVGTGDQPQHF. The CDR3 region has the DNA TGTGCCAGCGTGGGGACAGGGGACCAGCCCCAGCATTTT.

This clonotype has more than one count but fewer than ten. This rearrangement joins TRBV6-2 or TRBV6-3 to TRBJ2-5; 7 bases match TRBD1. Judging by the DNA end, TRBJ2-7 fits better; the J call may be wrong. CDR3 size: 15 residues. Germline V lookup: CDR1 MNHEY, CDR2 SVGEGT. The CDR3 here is CASSWRPDRSYEQYF. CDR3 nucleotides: TGTGCCAGCAGTTGGAGGCCGGACAGGTCCTACGAGCAGTACTTC.

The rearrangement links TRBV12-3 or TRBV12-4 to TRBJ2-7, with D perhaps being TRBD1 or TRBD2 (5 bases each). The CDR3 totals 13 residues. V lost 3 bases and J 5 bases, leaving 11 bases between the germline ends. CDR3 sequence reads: CASSFYGGDEQYF. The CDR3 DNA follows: TGTGCCAGCAGTTTTTATGGGGGAGACGAGCAGTACTTC.

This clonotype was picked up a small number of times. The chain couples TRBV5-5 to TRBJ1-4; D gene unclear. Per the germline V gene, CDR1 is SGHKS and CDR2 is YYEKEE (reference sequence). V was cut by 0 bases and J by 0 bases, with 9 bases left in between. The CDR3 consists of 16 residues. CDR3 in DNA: TGTGCCAGCAGCTTGGGCCGCAGCGCAACTAATGAAAAACTGTTTTTT. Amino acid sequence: CASSLGRSATNEKLFF.

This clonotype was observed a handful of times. CDR3 DNA sequence: TGTGCCAGCAGTTTAGCGGGAGGGCTCGAGCAGTACTTC. This encodes CASSLAGGLEQYF. J is TRBJ2-7 and V is TRBV12-3 or TRBV12-4; 7 nucleotides align to TRBD2. The V segment lost 0 bases and the J segment 6 bases; nucleotides outside the gene matches: 2. This CDR3 has 13 amino acids.

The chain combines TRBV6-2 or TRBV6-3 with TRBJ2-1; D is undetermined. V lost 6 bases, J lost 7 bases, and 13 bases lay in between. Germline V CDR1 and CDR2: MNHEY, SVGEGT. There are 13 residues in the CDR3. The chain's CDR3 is CASSYTFLNEQFF. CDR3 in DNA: TGTGCCAGCAGCTATACTTTTTTGAATGAGCAGTTCTTC.

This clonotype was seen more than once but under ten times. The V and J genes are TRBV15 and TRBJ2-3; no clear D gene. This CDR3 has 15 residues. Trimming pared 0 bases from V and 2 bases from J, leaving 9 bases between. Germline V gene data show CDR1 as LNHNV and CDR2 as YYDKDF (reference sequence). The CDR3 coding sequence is TGTGCCACCAGCAGAGATCCGGCAGCCACAGATACGCAGTATTTT. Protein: CATSRDPAATDTQYF.

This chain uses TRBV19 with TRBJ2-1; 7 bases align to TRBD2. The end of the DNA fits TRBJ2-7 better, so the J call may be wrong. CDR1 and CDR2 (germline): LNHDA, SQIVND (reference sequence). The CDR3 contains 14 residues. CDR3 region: CASSWGGSSYEQYF. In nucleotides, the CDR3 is TGTGCCAGTAGTTGGGGGGGAAGCTCCTACGAGCAGTACTTC.

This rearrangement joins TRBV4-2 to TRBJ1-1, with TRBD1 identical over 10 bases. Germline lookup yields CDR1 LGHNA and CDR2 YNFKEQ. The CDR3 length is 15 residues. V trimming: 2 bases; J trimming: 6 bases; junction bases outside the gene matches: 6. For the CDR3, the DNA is TGTGCCAGCAGCCAACCCGGGACAGGGGTCCCTGAAGCTTTCTTT. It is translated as CASSQPGTGVPEAFF.